A selection of T cell receptor beta chains follows, all from one sample in a study of cytomegalovirus exposure and HLA in healthy donors. The repertoire was sequenced with immunoSEQ multiplex PCR; TCRdb's copy has only in-frame clones and lacks some. The sample holds about 160,000 clones, 60% to 80% seen once. The sample taken for sequencing was PBMCs. These receptors came from a male donor in good health and CMV-seronegative. CDR3s include the opening cysteine and the closing phenylalanine or tryptophan. The D gene is left open where the match is weak. For some rows the clone size is stated as once, few or many, or as a class when expanded; others skip it.

TRBJ2-7	NA	TRBV5-5	NA	CASSTGFYEQYF	TGTGCCAGCAGTACAGGGTTCTACGAGCAGTACTTC
TRBJ1-2	NA	TRBV25-1	NA	CASRDFNGYTF	TGTGCCAGCAGGGACTTCAATGGCTACACCTTC
TRBJ2-5	NA	TRBV7-7	TRBD1	CASSQGQAGQETQYF	TGTGCCAGCAGCCAGGGACAGGCGGGCCAAGAGACCCAGTACTTC
TRBJ1-4	once	TRBV11-2	TRBD1	CASSSRTGINEKLFF	TGTGCCAGCAGCTCCCGGACAGGGATTAATGAAAAACTGTTTTTT
TRBJ1-4	once	TRBV19	NA	CASSIASRQTSNEKLFF	TGTGCCAGTAGTATAGCTTCCAGACAGACCTCTAATGAAAAACTGTTTTTT
TRBJ2-5	NA	TRBV2	NA	CASKEPWAGETQYF	TGTGCCAGCAAGGAACCCTGGGCGGGAGAGACCCAGTACTTC
TRBJ2-2	NA	TRBV29-1	NA	CSVQNTGELFF	TGCAGCGTTCAGAACACCGGGGAGCTGTTTTTT
TRBJ2-1	NA	TRBV7-6	NA	CASSLARGQDEQFF	TGTGCCAGCAGCTTAGCGCGGGGGCAAGATGAGCAGTTCTTC
TRBJ1-1	NA	TRBV30	NA	CAWSVANTEAFF	TGTGCCTGGAGTGTGGCAAACACTGAAGCTTTCTTT
TRBJ2-1	NA	TRBV5-4	NA	CASSRDSYNEQFF	TGTGCCAGCAGCCGGGACTCATACAATGAGCAGTTCTTC
TRBJ2-7	NA	TRBV28	TRBD2	CASSRTSGSFNEQYF	TGTGCCAGCAGTCGGACTAGCGGGAGTTTCAACGAGCAGTACTTC
TRBJ2-2	NA	TRBV28	NA	CASSLAGQNTGELFF	TGTGCCAGCAGTTTAGCTGGACAGAACACCGGGGAGCTGTTTTTT
TRBJ2-7	once	TRBV27	TRBD2	CASSLGAGGVPSEQYF	TGTGCCAGCAGTTTAGGGGCGGGAGGAGTACCTTCCGAGCAGTACTTC
TRBJ2-7	NA	TRBV15	NA	CATSDYRQVGYRQYF	TGTGCCACCAGTGATTATAGACAGGTCGGATATCGGCAGTACTTC
TRBJ1-3	NA	TRBV6-5	NA	CASSYSTNSGNTIYF	TGTGCCAGCAGTTACTCGACAAACTCTGGAAACACCATATATTTT
TRBJ2-2	NA	TRBV19	NA	CASSIDRRAVGELFF	TGTGCCAGTAGTATAGATCGGAGGGCCGTAGGGGAGCTGTTTTTT
TRBJ2-3	once	TRBV12-5	TRBD2	CASGLDVVGLAESLQVSDTQYF	TGTGCTAGTGGTTTGGATGTGGTGGGACTAGCGGAGTCCCTTCAGGTGTCGGATACGCAGTATTTT
TRBJ1-2	once	TRBV7-2	TRBD1	CASSQDRNYGYTF	TGTGCCAGCAGCCAGGACAGGAACTATGGCTACACCTTC
TRBJ2-3	NA	TRBV5-1	NA	CASSSSTRGSTDTQYF	TGCGCCAGCAGCTCGTCTACACGAGGGAGCACAGATACGCAGTATTTT
TRBJ1-6	NA	TRBV5-4	TRBD1	CASSLFQGQYNSPLHF	TGTGCCAGCAGCTTGTTCCAGGGACAGTATAATTCACCCCTCCACTTT
TRBJ2-7	NA	TRBV27	TRBD1	CASSSRQGYEQYF	TGTGCCAGCAGTTCCAGACAGGGTTACGAGCAGTACTTC
TRBJ2-7	NA	TRBV4-1	NA	CASSQDTGNYYEQYF	TGCGCCAGCAGCCAAGATACCGGGAATTACTACGAGCAGTACTTC
TRBJ2-7	few	TRBV6-1	NA	CASGALRPPYEQYF	TGTGCCAGTGGGGCCCTGCGGCCCCCCTACGAGCAGTACTTC
TRBJ1-2	NA	TRBV5-6	TRBD1	CASSLEPGGNYGYTF	TGTGCCAGCAGCTTGGAACCAGGGGGCAACTATGGCTACACCTTC
TRBJ2-7	NA	TRBV6-6	NA	CASSYKVWRTYEQYF	TGTGCCAGCAGTTACAAAGTATGGCGGACTTACGAGCAGTACTTC
TRBJ1-5	NA	TRBV19	NA	CASKERGNQPQHF	TGTGCCAGTAAAGAACGGGGGAATCAGCCCCAGCATTTT
TRBJ1-6	NA	TRBV5-1	TRBD1	CASSLEGTVVGSPLHF	TGCGCCAGCAGCTTGGAAGGGACAGTGGTGGGTTCACCCCTCCACTTT
TRBJ2-3	NA	TRBV6-1	NA	CASSGLGGLDTQYF	TGTGCCAGCAGCGGACTAGGGGGTTTGGATACGCAGTATTTT
TRBJ2-7	NA	TRBV6-6	NA	CASTRFGRGNNEQYF	TGTGCCAGCACCCGATTTGGTAGGGGGAACAACGAGCAGTACTTC
TRBJ2-2	NA	TRBV5-1	TRBD2	CASSLLAGTDGELFF	TGCGCCAGCAGCCTACTAGCGGGGACGGACGGGGAGCTGTTTTTT
TRBJ2-7	NA	TRBV27	TRBD2	CASSSGGTYEQYF	TGTGCCAGCAGTTCGGGGGGAACCTACGAGCAGTACTTC
TRBJ2-1	NA	TRBV14	TRBD1	CASSLRTGRSEQFF	TGTGCCAGCAGCCTAAGGACAGGGAGAAGTGAGCAGTTCTTC
TRBJ1-2	NA	TRBV6-5	NA	CASSQPAGDGYTF	TGTGCCAGCTCCCAACCGGCAGGCGATGGCTACACCTTC
TRBJ2-7	NA	TRBV4-1	NA	CASSLVQGSYEQYF	TGCGCCAGCAGCCTAGTCCAGGGCTCCTACGAGCAGTACTTC
TRBJ2-1	NA	TRBV4-3	TRBD2	CASSEETTSGRYNEQFF	TGCGCCAGCAGCGAGGAGACGACTAGCGGGAGATACAATGAGCAGTTCTTC
TRBJ2-5	NA	TRBV29-1	NA	CSVEGGKPQYF	TGCAGCGTTGAAGGCGGGAAACCCCAGTACTTC
TRBJ2-1	NA	TRBV14	NA	CASSQDGLAEQFF	TGTGCCAGCAGCCAAGATGGTCTAGCGGAGCAGTTCTTC
TRBJ2-5	NA	TRBV10-2	NA	CASRDIQETQYF	TGCGCCAGCAGGGACATCCAAGAGACCCAGTACTTC
TRBJ2-3	NA	TRBV5-1	TRBD2	CASSLEYSGRDTQYF	TGCGCCAGCAGCTTGGAGTATAGCGGGAGGGATACGCAGTATTTT
TRBJ2-7	NA	TRBV4-2	TRBD2	CASSPTAGNPPYEQYF	TGTGCCAGCAGCCCGACAGCGGGGAATCCCCCGTACGAGCAGTACTTC
TRBJ2-7	once	TRBV6-5	TRBD1	CASSYSAGGLYEQYF	TGTGCCAGCAGTTACTCTGCAGGGGGCCTTTACGAGCAGTACTTC
TRBJ2-7	NA	TRBV6-5	NA	CASSRAYEQYF	TGTGCCAGCAGTCGGGCCTACGAGCAGTACTTC
TRBJ1-3	NA	TRBV5-1	TRBD1	CASSGGTGFSGNTIYF	TGCGCCAGCAGCGGGGGGACAGGCTTCTCTGGAAACACCATATATTTT
TRBJ1-5	few	TRBV5-6	NA	CASSWGDQPQHF	TGTGCCAGCAGCTGGGGCGATCAGCCCCAGCATTTT
TRBJ1-2	NA	TRBV11-2	TRBD1	CASSHPGGRYGYTF	TGTGCCAGCAGTCACCCAGGGGGGAGATATGGCTACACCTTC
TRBJ1-1	few	TRBV6-1	NA	CASSYQGEAFF	TGTGCCAGCAGTTACCAGGGAGAAGCTTTCTTT
TRBJ2-7	once	TRBV9	TRBD2	CASSVVTSGSEQYF	TGTGCCAGCAGCGTAGTAACTAGCGGGAGTGAGCAGTACTTC
TRBJ2-1	NA	TRBV4-1	TRBD2	CASSQDPGTGLNSYNEQFF	TGCGCCAGCAGCCAAGACCCTGGCACGGGACTAAACTCCTACAATGAGCAGTTCTTC
TRBJ2-7	NA	TRBV4-1	NA	CASSDSGQPYEQYF	TGCGCCAGCAGCGACTCTGGACAGCCCTACGAGCAGTACTTC